This passage covers 27 T cell receptor beta chains from one sample sequenced in a study of shared clonotypes between healthy human individuals. The protocol was immunoSEQ multiplex PCR, while the TCRdb copy is restricted to in-frame clones and leaves out a portion. The sample records millions of clones, about 92% being singletons. Sequencing input: naive CD4+ T cells from PBMCs. Subset described: CD45RA+ positively selected. Source of these receptors: a man younger than 35 in good health. Some clones in this sample may be carry-over from other donors' samples.

The chain carries TRBV5-1 and TRBJ2-1, with 10 bases identical to TRBD1. The CDR3 spans 12 residues. Germline V lookup: CDR1 SGHRS, CDR2 YFSETQ. With V trimmed by 4 bases and J by 16 bases, 8 bases remained unmatched. Written as DNA, the CDR3 is TGCGCCAGCAGCGACGGGACAGGGGAACGATTCTTC. It specifies CASSDGTGERFF.

The chain combines TRBV29-1 with TRBJ2-5; possibly TRBD1 for D (8 bases). The CDR3 is 14 residues long. CDR1 SQVTM and CDR2 ANQGSEA come from the germline V gene. Deletions cut 1 base from V and 4 bases from J, with 13 bases between. The CDR3 sequence: CSVEANRGGETQYF. CDR3 coding DNA: TGCAGCGTTGAAGCTAACAGGGGGGGAGAGACCCAGTACTTC.

The genes are TRBV6-1 and TRBJ2-5, with D perhaps TRBD1 or TRBD2 (5 bases each). The V end was cut by 8 bases, the J end by 8 bases, with 12 bases between. The germline V gene has CDR1 MNHNS and CDR2 SASEGT. There are 11 residues in the CDR3. The CDR3 region is CASGRGVTQYF. The CDR3 bases are TGTGCCAGCGGGAGAGGGGTTACCCAGTACTTC.

This clone appeared a single time. The chain recombines TRBV5-8 with TRBJ2-5, with D possibly matching TRBD2 (6 bases). Trimming removed 9 bases at V and 7 bases at J, with 19 bases between. The CDR3 extends over 13 amino acids. CDR1 SGHTS and CDR2 YDEGEE come from the germline V gene. The CDR3 reads CATGTRETGTQYF. The CDR3 bases are TGTGCCACCGGGACTCGTGAGACGGGGACCCAGTACTTC.

The chain has TRBV18 and TRBJ1-3; D gene unclear. Germline-derived CDR1 and CDR2 are KGHSH and LQKENI. This CDR3 is 16 amino acids long. Trimming left V 1 base short and J 0 bases short, with 10 bases between. In nucleotides, the CDR3 is TGTGCCAGCTCACCACTCACGGGAAACTCTGGAAACACCATATATTTT. This translates into CASSPLTGNSGNTIYF.

V usage is TRBV18 and J usage is TRBJ2-7; no reliable D call. Between the trimmed V and J ends, which lost 6 bases and 5 bases, there was a span of 11 bases. The germline gives CDR1 KGHSH, CDR2 LQKENI. This CDR3 region has 12 residues. In nucleotides, the CDR3 is TGTGCCAGCTCGGCGTTGGTGGACGAGCAGTACTTC. Encoded protein: CASSALVDEQYF.

V usage is TRBV6-5 and J usage is TRBJ2-3; 8 bases agree with TRBD2. This CDR3 spans 16 amino acids. The J segment lost 2 bases and the V segment lost 0 bases, leaving 4 bases of the junction unmatched. The germline gives CDR1 MNHEY, CDR2 SVGAGI. CDR3 nucleotide sequence: TGTGCCAGCAGTTACTCCGGGAGGGCCCCCACAGATACGCAGTATTTT. This encodes CASSYSGRAPTDTQYF.

The chain is built from TRBV19 and TRBJ2-1; TRBD2 matches 9 bases. V shed 1 base and J 4 bases; nucleotides not matched to a gene: 14. The CDR3 totals 19 residues. CDR1 and CDR2 from the germline V gene are LNHDA and SQIVND (reference sequence). The CDR3 here is CASSIVGFRSGSPYNEQFF. The CDR3 DNA reads TGTGCCAGTAGTATAGTAGGGTTCCGTAGCGGGAGCCCTTACAATGAGCAGTTCTTC.

The rearrangement links TRBV4-1 to TRBJ2-1; 8 bases map to TRBD1. This CDR3 spans 16 amino acids. V gave up 0 bases and J gave up 15 bases; unmatched junction bases: 16. Germline V gene data show CDR1 as MGHRA and CDR2 as YSYEKL. CDR3 bases: TGCGCCAGCAGCCAAGACAGGGGGCGCCCTCCCCCACCCGGGTTCTTC. It is translated as CASSQDRGRPPPPGFF.

The genes are TRBV7-6 and TRBJ1-4; unclear D gene. The CDR3 spans 13 residues. V lost 1 base and J 8 bases, leaving 8 bases between the germline ends. Germline lookup yields CDR1 SGHVS and CDR2 FNYEAQ. The CDR3 nucleotides are TGTGCCAGCAGCTTAGGGGCACTCGAAAAACTGTTTTTT. It is translated as CASSLGALEKLFF. Drawing the rest from reference TRBV7-6 and TRBJ1-4, the complete variable domain is GAGVSQSPRYKVTKRGQDVALRCDPISGHVSLYWYRQALGQGPEFLTYFNYEAQQDKSGLPNDRFSAERPEGSISTLTIQRTEQRDSAMYRCASSLGALEKLFFGSGTQLSVL.

This rearrangement joins TRBV7-9 to TRBJ1-2; weak D call: TRBD1 (6 bases). CDR3 length equals 14 residues. Germline V lookup: CDR1 SEHNR, CDR2 FQNEAQ (reference sequence). Trimming stripped 1 base from V and 8 bases from J, with 14 bases between. The CDR3 spells CASSLVGQGKGYTF. The CDR3 nucleotides read TGTGCCAGCAGCTTAGTAGGCCAGGGGAAGGGCTACACCTTC. The full variable domain, with the rest looked up from reference TRBV7-9 and TRBJ1-2, is DTGVSQNPRHKITKRGQNVTFRCDPISEHNRLYWYRQTLGQGPEFLTYFQNEAQLEKSRLLSDRFSAERPKGSFSTLEIQRTEQGDSAMYLCASSLVGQGKGYTFGSGTRLTVV.

Worth noting for this clone: The sample has other DNA sequences that encode this CDR3 too. The rearrangement uses TRBV10-3 and TRBJ2-5, with D uncertain. This CDR3 contains 13 residues. The V end was cut by 2 bases, the J end by 2 bases, with 6 bases between. Per the germline V gene, CDR1 is ENHRY and CDR2 is SYGVKD. CDR3 coding DNA: TGTGCCATCAGTGAGGCTAGACAAGAGACCCAGTACTTC. This translates into CAISEARQETQYF.

Note on this clone: One end of the junction is discordant with germline, which a read error may explain. This chain uses TRBV7-3 with TRBJ2-3, with D maybe TRBD1 (6 bases). The CDR3 contains 13 residues. CDR1 and CDR2 from the germline V gene are SGHTA and FQGTGA. The CDR3 protein is CASSPYRAEGLDF. The DNA for the CDR3 is TGTGCCAGCAGCCCCTACAGGGCCGAGGGGCTGGATTTT.

This chain connects TRBV18 to TRBJ2-7; 7 nucleotides agree with TRBD2. This CDR3 has 14 amino acids. With 2 bases clipped from V and 4 bases from J, the junction kept 5 bases outside the gene matches. Germline V CDR1 and CDR2: KGHSH, LQKENI. CDR3: CASSPRAGDYEQYF. The CDR3, as DNA: TGTGCCAGCTCACCAAGGGCGGGAGATTACGAGCAGTACTTC.

V is TRBV5-1 and J is TRBJ1-1; the D is unclear. The CDR3 totals 14 residues. From germline, CDR1 is SGHRS and CDR2 YFSETQ. Trimming shortened V by 2 bases and J by 1 base, and 9 bases separated the two germline ends. The CDR3 reads CASSFGPENTEAFF. The CDR3 DNA reads as TGCGCCAGCAGCTTTGGACCGGAGAACACTGAAGCTTTCTTT. Full variable domain (outside the CDR3, taken from reference TRBV5-1 and TRBJ1-1): KAGVTQTPRYLIKTRGQQVTLSCSPISGHRSVSWYQQTPGQGLQFLFEYFSETQRNKGNFPGRFSGRQFSNSRSEMNVSTLELGDSALYLCASSFGPENTEAFFGQGTRLTVV.

Details on this clone: Other nucleotide sequences from this sample produce the same CDR3. The chain is built from TRBV29-1 and TRBJ2-7; D tentatively reads TRBD1 or TRBD2 (5 bases each). This CDR3 region has 12 residues. V shed 0 bases and J shed 6 bases, with 9 bases lying between them. From germline, CDR1 is SQVTM and CDR2 ANQGSEA. The CDR3 sequence is CSVEDRGGEQYF. CDR3 bases: TGCAGCGTTGAAGATCGGGGCGGCGAGCAGTACTTC.

The chain joins TRBV30 to TRBJ2-2; 7 positions match TRBD1. The V gene end was trimmed by 3 bases and the J gene end by 7 bases; junction bases not matched to a gene: 5. The germline V gene has CDR1 GTSNPN and CDR2 SVGIG (reference sequence). The CDR3 spans 13 residues. The CDR3 DNA follows: TGTGCCTGGAGCCCGACAGGGATCGGGGAGCTGTTTTTT. Its translation: CAWSPTGIGELFF.

The rearrangement uses TRBV11-2 and TRBJ2-5, with D perhaps TRBD1 (6 bases). The closer fit of TRBJ2-7 to the DNA end suggests the J call may be wrong. Germline CDR1 reads SGHAT; CDR2 reads FQNNGV. The CDR3 length is 15 residues. The CDR3 loop is CASSLGGRGGDEQYF. CDR3 coding DNA: TGTGCCAGCAGCTTAGGGGGCAGGGGCGGTGACGAGCAGTACTTC.

The genes are TRBV9 and TRBJ2-1; 8 nucleotides align to TRBD1. The CDR3 covers 14 residues. From germline, CDR1 is SGDLS and CDR2 YYNGEE. After removal of 3 bases from V and 7 bases from J, the junction contained 6 bases not matched to a gene. Here the CDR3 reads CASSAFQGANEQFF. DNA of the CDR3: TGTGCCAGCAGCGCCTTCCAGGGGGCAAATGAGCAGTTCTTC.

The V gene is TRBV28, the J gene TRBJ1-1; maybe TRBD1 (5 bases). Germline CDR1 reads MDHEN; CDR2 reads SYDVKM. V lost 8 bases and J lost 1, with 14 bases in between. The CDR3 is 14 amino acids. CDR3 protein: CASGAGTSNTEAFF. CDR3 sequence (DNA): TGTGCCAGCGGGGCCGGGACCTCGAACACTGAAGCTTTCTTT. The whole variable domain, filled in from reference TRBV28 and TRBJ1-1, reads DVKVTQSSRYLVKRTGEKVFLECVQDMDHENMFWYRQDPGLGLRLIYFSYDVKMKEKGDIPEGYSVSREKKERFSLILESASTNQTSMYLCASGAGTSNTEAFFGQGTRLTVV.

The rearrangement uses TRBV7-2 and TRBJ2-2; TRBD2 aligns across 7 bases. V dropped 5 bases and J dropped 6; count of bases not matched to a gene: 9. The CDR3 runs to 15 residues. The germline CDR1 and CDR2 sequences are SGHTA and FQGNSA. The CDR3 DNA reads as TGTGCCAGCAGCCCAGCGGGGACGTCTTCCGGGGAGCTGTTTTTT. It yields the protein CASSPAGTSSGELFF.

This chain connects TRBV6-6 to TRBJ2-3; D is undetermined. This CDR3 is built from 13 residues. Germline CDR1 is MNHNY and CDR2 is SVGAGI (reference sequence). Between the trimmed V and J ends, which lost 6 bases and 9 bases, there was a span of 16 bases. CDR3 sequence: CASSTAKMGTQYF. DNA of the CDR3: TGTGCCAGCAGCACAGCCAAGATGGGGACGCAGTATTTT.

The rearrangement uses TRBV7-3 and TRBJ2-3; the match to TRBD2 covers 13 bases. J was trimmed by 6 bases and V by 1 base; bases with no gene match: 4. The CDR3 consists of 16 residues. Germline lookup yields CDR1 SGHTA and CDR2 FQGTGA. The CDR3 is CASSLRLAGGADTQYF. The CDR3 nucleotides read TGTGCCAGCAGCTTAAGACTAGCGGGAGGCGCGGATACGCAGTATTTT. The full variable domain, in which reference TRBV7-3 and TRBJ2-3 provide the parts outside the CDR3, is GAGVSQTPSNKVTEKGKYVELRCDPISGHTALYWYRQSLGQGPEFLIYFQGTGAADDSGLPNDRFFAVRPEGSVSTLKIQRTERGDSAVYLCASSLRLAGGADTQYFGPGTRLTVL.

This chain joins TRBV28 and TRBJ1-2; 8 bases map to TRBD1. Germline V gives CDR1 MDHEN, CDR2 SYDVKM. The CDR3 has 13 amino acids. The V and J ends lost 8 bases and 4 bases, in that order; junction bases with no gene match: 6. The CDR3 reads CASEDRASYGYTF. CDR3 DNA: TGTGCCAGCGAGGACAGGGCTAGCTATGGCTACACCTTC.

A note on this clone: Different DNA sequences within this sample yield the same CDR3. J is TRBJ2-5 and V is TRBV5-1, with TRBD2 matching 8 bases. CDR1 is SGHRS and CDR2 is YFSETQ in the germline V gene. Trimming cost V 4 bases and J 0 bases; bases outside gene matches: 2. The CDR3 sequence is 14 residues long. The DNA for the CDR3 is TGCGCCAGCAGCCCCGGGGGGGACCAAGAGACCCAGTACTTC. Protein product: CASSPGGDQETQYF.

This sequence joins TRBV11-1 and TRBJ2-7; TRBD2 matches 12 bases. This CDR3 has 14 amino acids. V was clipped by 5 bases and J by 7 bases; unmatched bases: 6. Per the germline V gene, CDR1 is SGHAT and CDR2 is FQDESV (reference sequence). The CDR3 protein is CASSQTSGRGEQYF. The CDR3 nucleotides are TGTGCCAGCAGCCAGACTAGCGGGAGAGGGGAGCAGTACTTC.

Only one count was recorded for this clone. The chain links TRBV9 to TRBJ2-3; D not resolved. This CDR3 comprises 15 residues. The ends were cut back, 3 bases at V and 2 bases at J, with 13 bases in the middle. CDR1 and CDR2 from the germline V gene are SGDLS and YYNGEE. CDR3 region: CASSAHIALTDTQYF. The CDR3 nucleotides read TGTGCCAGCAGCGCCCACATTGCCCTCACAGATACGCAGTATTTT.